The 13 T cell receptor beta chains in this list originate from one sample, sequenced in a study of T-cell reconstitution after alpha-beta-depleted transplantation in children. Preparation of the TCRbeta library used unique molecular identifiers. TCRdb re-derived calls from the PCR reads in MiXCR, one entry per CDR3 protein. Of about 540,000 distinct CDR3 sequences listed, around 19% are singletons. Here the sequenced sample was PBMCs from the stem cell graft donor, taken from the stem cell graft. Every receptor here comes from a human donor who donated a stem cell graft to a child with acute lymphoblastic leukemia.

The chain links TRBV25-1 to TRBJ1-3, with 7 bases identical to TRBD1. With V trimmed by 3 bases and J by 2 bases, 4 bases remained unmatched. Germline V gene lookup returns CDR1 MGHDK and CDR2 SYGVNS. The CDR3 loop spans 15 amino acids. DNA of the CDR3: TGTGCCAGCAGTGATCCCGGGACAGCTGGAAACACCATATATTTT. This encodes CASSDPGTAGNTIYF.

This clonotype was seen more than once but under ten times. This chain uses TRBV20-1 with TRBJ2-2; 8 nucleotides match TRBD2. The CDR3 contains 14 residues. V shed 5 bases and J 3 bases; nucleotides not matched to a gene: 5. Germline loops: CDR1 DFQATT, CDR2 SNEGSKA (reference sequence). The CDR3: CSAVGTSDTGELFF. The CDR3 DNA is TGCAGTGCTGTCGGGACTAGTGACACCGGGGAGCTGTTTTTT.

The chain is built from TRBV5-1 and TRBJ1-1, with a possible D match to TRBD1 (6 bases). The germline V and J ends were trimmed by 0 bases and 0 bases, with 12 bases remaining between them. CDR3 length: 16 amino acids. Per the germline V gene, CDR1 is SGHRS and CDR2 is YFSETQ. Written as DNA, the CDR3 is TGCGCCAGCAGCTTGGTAGCAGGGGTTGTGAACACTGAAGCTTTCTTT. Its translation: CASSLVAGVVNTEAFF.

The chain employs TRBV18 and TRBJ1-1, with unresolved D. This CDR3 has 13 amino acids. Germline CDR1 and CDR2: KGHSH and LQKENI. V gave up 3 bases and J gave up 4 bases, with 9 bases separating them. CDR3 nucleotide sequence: TGTGCCAGCTCACCGGGCCCAGCCACTGAAGCTTTCTTT. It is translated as CASSPGPATEAFF. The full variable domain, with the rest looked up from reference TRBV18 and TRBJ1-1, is NAGVMQNPRHLVRRRGQEARLRCSPMKGHSHVYWYRQLPEEGLKFMVYLQKENIIDESGMPKERFSAEFPKEGPSILRIQQVVRGDSAAYFCASSPGPATEAFFGQGTRLTVV.

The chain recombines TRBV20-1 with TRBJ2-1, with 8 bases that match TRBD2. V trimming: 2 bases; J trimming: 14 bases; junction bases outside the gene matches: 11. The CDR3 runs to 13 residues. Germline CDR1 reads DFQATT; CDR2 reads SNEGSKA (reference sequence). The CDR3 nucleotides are TGCAGTGCTAGACGAACTAGCGGCCGCGGGGAGTTCTTC. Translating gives CSARRTSGRGEFF.

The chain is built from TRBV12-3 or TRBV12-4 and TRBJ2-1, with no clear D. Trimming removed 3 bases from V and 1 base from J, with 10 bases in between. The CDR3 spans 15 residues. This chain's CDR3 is CASSFFEKSYNEQFF. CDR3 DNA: TGTGCCAGCAGTTTCTTTGAGAAGTCCTACAATGAGCAGTTCTTC.

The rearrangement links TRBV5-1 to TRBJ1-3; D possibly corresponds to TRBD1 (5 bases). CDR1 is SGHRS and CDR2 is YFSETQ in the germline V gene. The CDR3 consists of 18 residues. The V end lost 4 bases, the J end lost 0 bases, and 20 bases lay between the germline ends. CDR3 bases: TGCGCCAGCAGCCCGACCTTAGGACACTTTCTCTCTGGAAACACCATATATTTT. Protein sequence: CASSPTLGHFLSGNTIYF. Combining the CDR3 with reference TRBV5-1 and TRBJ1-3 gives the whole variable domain KAGVTQTPRYLIKTRGQQVTLSCSPISGHRSVSWYQQTPGQGLQFLFEYFSETQRNKGNFPGRFSGRQFSNSRSEMNVSTLELGDSALYLCASSPTLGHFLSGNTIYFGEGSWLTVV.

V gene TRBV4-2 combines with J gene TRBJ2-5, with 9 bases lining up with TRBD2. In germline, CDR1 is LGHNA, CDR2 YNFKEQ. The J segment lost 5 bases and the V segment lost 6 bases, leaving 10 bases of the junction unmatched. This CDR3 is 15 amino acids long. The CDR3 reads CASSPWREGLETQYF. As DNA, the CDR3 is TGTGCCAGCAGTCCTTGGCGGGAGGGCCTGGAGACCCAGTACTTC.

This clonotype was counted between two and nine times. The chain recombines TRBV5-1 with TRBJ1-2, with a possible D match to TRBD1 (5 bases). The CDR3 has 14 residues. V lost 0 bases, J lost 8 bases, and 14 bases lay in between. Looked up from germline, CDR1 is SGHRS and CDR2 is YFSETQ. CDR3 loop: CASSLDGGGRGYTF. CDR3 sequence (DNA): TGCGCCAGCAGCTTGGATGGGGGGGGGAGAGGCTACACCTTC.

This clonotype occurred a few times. CDR3 sequence: CASSFAVLNTGELFF. In DNA form, the CDR3 reads TGTGCCAGCAGTTTTGCGGTCCTGAACACCGGGGAGCTGTTTTTT. The J gene is TRBJ2-2, the V gene TRBV12-3 or TRBV12-4; D is undetermined. V lost 3 bases and J 1 base, leaving 9 bases between the germline ends. This CDR3 contains 15 residues.

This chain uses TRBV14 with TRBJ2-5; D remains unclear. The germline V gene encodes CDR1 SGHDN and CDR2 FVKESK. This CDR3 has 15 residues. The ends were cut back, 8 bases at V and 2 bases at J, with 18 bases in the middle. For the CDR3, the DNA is TGTGCCAGCTCCCCGGGCACCCTGTTACAAGAGACCCAGTACTTC. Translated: CASSPGTLLQETQYF.

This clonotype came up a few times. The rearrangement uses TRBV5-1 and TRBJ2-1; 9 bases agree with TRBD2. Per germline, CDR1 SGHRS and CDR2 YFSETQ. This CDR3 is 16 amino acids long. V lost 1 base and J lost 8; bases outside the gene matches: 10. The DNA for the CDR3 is TGCGCCAGCAGCTTGACGTTTAGCGGGAGTCGCTATGAGCAGTTCTTC. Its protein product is CASSLTFSGSRYEQFF.

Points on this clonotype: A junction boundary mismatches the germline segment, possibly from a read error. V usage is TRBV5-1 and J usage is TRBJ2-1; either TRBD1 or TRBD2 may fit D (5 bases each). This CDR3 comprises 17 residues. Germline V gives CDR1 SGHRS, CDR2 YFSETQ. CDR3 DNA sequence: TGCGCCAGCAGTTTGGGCCGGGACGAAAGAGCCTACAATGAGCAGTTCTTC. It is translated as CASSLGRDERAYNEQFF.